This T cell receptor (beta chain) comes out of a study of blood T cell repertoires in COVID-19. Background on the study: Donors in the United States, Italy and Spain gave samples during acute or convalescent COVID-19. Nucleic acid was either cDNA or gDNA, and it came from T cells, B-cell-depleted T cells, or PBMCs.

Per the original data handling: Reference gene primers were amplified, and this amplification served to estimate nucleated cell counts. Method: immunoSEQ multiplex PCR; TCRdb's copy keeps in-frame clones and lacks some. V, J and clone size are taken as reported in that table, and D and trimming were inferred from the DNA itself. The top ten clones hold less than 20% of a sample with 26,000 or so clones, over 75% of them seen once. The CDR3 is 16 amino acids. Per the germline V gene, CDR1 is ENHRY and CDR2 is SYGVKD. V lost 2 bases and J lost 3; bases outside the gene matches: 6. What was sequenced was peripheral blood. The TCR comes from a human donor with active COVID-19. The donor label of this sample is uncertain. The chain employs TRBV10-3 and TRBJ2-2; 7 bases map to TRBD1. The DNA of the CDR3 is TGTGCCATCAGTGAGAACAGGGGCATGGACACCGGGGAGCTGTTTTTT. Its translation is CAISENRGMDTGELFF.